This TCR beta chain was obtained from a study of Ad26.COV2.S vaccination and SARS-CoV-2 variants. Details on this clone: Its antigen is as yet unknown.

Treatment specified: around 19 received Ad26.COV2.S at low or high dose, single or two shots; about 5 received placebo; per-sample allocation not given. Samples analyzed were those drawn on day 63 after the first vaccine or placebo injection. Boston supplied an adult donor aged 18-55 years. Expressing Wuhan-strain SARS-CoV-2 spike, an Ad26 vector served as the vaccine. Findings and caveats of the study: Reported post-vaccination CD8+ and CD4+ T cell responses to spike showed substantial breadth. Similar non-spike TCR breadth was seen in vaccine and placebo recipients.

Germline values: CDR1 WSHSY, CDR2 SAAADI. This CDR3 is 17 amino acids long. V lost 3 bases to trimming and J lost 4 bases, with 21 bases between them. TCRdb's copy holds only in-frame clones and misses some; the assay was immunoSEQ multiplex PCR. The sample consists of roughly 250,000 clones, roughly 89% of them appearing once. This receptor was identified in a person aged 18-65 years who received the Ad26.COV2.S COVID-19 vaccine or a placebo. This chain uses TRBV10-2 with TRBJ1-2; D possibly corresponds to TRBD1 (5 bases). This material consisted of peripheral blood, taken in a trial of Ad26.COV2.S vaccine versus placebo. CDR3 residues: CASSDGDFFLDSYGYTF. The CDR3 coding sequence is TGCGCCAGCAGTGATGGGGACTTTTTCTTAGATTCCTATGGCTACACCTTC.